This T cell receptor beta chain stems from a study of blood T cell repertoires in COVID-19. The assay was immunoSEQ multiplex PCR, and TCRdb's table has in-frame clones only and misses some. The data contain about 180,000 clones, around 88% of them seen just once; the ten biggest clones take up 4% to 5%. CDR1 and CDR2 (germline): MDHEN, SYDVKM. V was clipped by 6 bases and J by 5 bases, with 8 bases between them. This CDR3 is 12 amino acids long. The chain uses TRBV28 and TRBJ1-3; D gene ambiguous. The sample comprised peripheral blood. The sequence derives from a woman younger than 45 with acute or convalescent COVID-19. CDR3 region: CASSRSRNTIYF. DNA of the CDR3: TGTGCCAGCAGCCGTAGCAGAAACACCATATATTTT.